This T cell receptor beta chain appears in the sequencing data of a study of blood T cell repertoires in COVID-19. Losses at the gene ends were 4 bases for V and 3 bases for J; bases not matched to a gene: 19. Per germline, CDR1 LGHDT and CDR2 YNNKEL (reference sequence). CDR3 size: 19 residues. Per the study methods: Cell counts per sample came from amplifying reference gene primers. Sequenced by immunoSEQ multiplex PCR; TCRdb stores in-frame clones only, minus some. V and J calls and clone size come straight from that table; D and trimming were deduced from the DNA. Of approximately 120,000 clones in the sample, 86% were seen once.

V is TRBV3-1 (or the pseudogene TRBV3-2) and J is TRBJ1-2; 8 bases are a match to TRBD1. The clonotype comes from a human donor in a cohort sampled during active COVID-19. The sequenced sample was peripheral blood. CDR3 in amino acids: CASSPSVYRGAYEDYGYTF. The CDR3 bases are TGTGCCAGCAGCCCCTCCGTATACAGGGGGGCGTATGAGGACTATGGCTACACCTTC.